This note documents a single T cell receptor beta chain sequence. Its antigen is unknown. This specimen belongs to a study of post-analysis software for immune sequencing data. General study findings and limits: The study found TRBV5-6, TRBV5-1 and TRBV20-1 among several TRBV segments more frequent in patients than controls.

Unique molecular identifiers featured in each of the TCR beta cDNA libraries. TCRdb recomputed calls from the PCR reads with MiXCR, one row per CDR3 protein. The repertoire holds some 260,000 distinct CDR3 sequences, with 30% to 45% as singletons. Unmatched junction bases numbered 9, after V lost 3 bases and J lost 11 bases. The CDR3 spans 13 residues. Germline CDR1 is MDHEN and CDR2 is SYDVKM. V and J are TRBV28 and TRBJ2-5, with 7 bases matching TRBD2. This TCR was sampled from a girl aged 5-17 years with multiple sclerosis. What was sequenced was blood. CDR3: CASSLPSGNEQYF. The CDR3 bases are TGTGCCAGCAGTTTGCCTAGCGGTAATGAGCAGTACTTC. Supplemented by reference TRBV28 and TRBJ2-5, the full variable domain reads DVKVTQSSRYLVKRTGEKVFLECVQDMDHENMFWYRQDPGLGLRLIYFSYDVKMKEKGDIPEGYSVSREKKERFSLILESASTNQTSMYLCASSLPSGNEQYFGPGTRLLVL.